Reported below is one TCR beta chain. Its antigen is not known. The CDR3 length is 13 residues. The germline gives CDR1 MNHEY, CDR2 SVGAGI. The germline V and J ends were trimmed by 8 bases and 0 bases, with 9 bases remaining between them. This sample was taken from a study of cytomegalovirus exposure and HLA in healthy donors. Study results and limitations: Cytomegalovirus association was listed for about 170 TCR beta chains. HLA alleles were associated with some 16,000 TCR beta sequences in a later analysis at 0.05 false discovery rate. There were several of the most significant clusters that appeared linked to common viral pathogens in a later analysis.

In the PCR, 60 Vbeta and 13 Jbeta primers were used. Clones were read by immunoSEQ multiplex PCR, and TCRdb kept only the in-frame ones, dropping some. Here the sample spans about 120,000 clones, 77% being singletons. V usage is TRBV6-5 and J usage is TRBJ2-3; possible D gene TRBD1, 5 bases. The sequence was collected from a man aged 35 to 55 in good health and CMV-seropositive. Sequencing was carried out using PBMCs. As DNA, the CDR3 is TGTGCCAGCCGGACAATTAGCACAGATACGCAGTATTTT. This encodes CASRTISTDTQYF.